This TCR beta chain was identified during a study of beta chain features in type 1 diabetes. In all sorted populations, purity surpassed 98%. The V and J ends lost 2 bases and 7 bases, in that order; junction bases with no gene match: 7. The germline CDR1 and CDR2 sequences are SEHNR and FQNEAQ (reference sequence). This CDR3 has 15 residues. TCRB transcripts that were expressed got sequenced, as all of the isolated RNA had been reverse transcribed. Repertoires were generated with immunoSEQ multiplex PCR, while TCRdb's copy carries only in-frame clones and drops some. The sample lists about 360,000 clones; 10% to 15% were seen once. This clone was observed a handful of times.

The source material was naive CD4+ T cells from blood. The chain joins TRBV7-9 to TRBJ1-2; 10 bases match TRBD1. This receptor was taken from a young man in good health. This CDR3 reads CASSLPRQGAGGYTF. CDR3 in DNA: TGTGCCAGCAGCTTACCTAGACAGGGGGCAGGTGGCTACACCTTC.